These 7 T cell receptor beta chains came from one sample sequenced in a study of blood T cells in healthy people across ages. The use of a sample-barcoded 5' primer and a J-beta primer mix characterized a second PCR of roughly 7 to 12 cycles. TCRdb reanalysed the 5' RACE reads using MiXCR and keeps one entry per CDR3 protein. The sample yields hundreds of thousands of distinct CDR3 sequences, under 70% seen once. The sequencing sample was made of blood. These TCRs come from a man aged 55 to 69 in good health.

V usage is TRBV7-9 and J usage is TRBJ2-3; 10 bases fit TRBD2. The CDR3 runs to 15 residues. V lost 4 bases, J lost 4 bases, and 5 bases stayed unmatched. In germline, CDR1 is SEHNR, CDR2 FQNEAQ (reference sequence). CDR3 DNA sequence: TGTGCCAGCAGCTCGCAGCGGGGGGGCCCAGATACGCAGTATTTT. Protein sequence: CASSSQRGGPDTQYF.

The gene calls are TRBV28 and TRBJ2-5; D might be TRBD1 or TRBD2, each matching 5 bases. With the DNA end fitting TRBJ2-7 better, the J assignment may be wrong. The CDR3 consists of 14 residues. CDR1 MDHEN and CDR2 SYDVKM come from the germline V gene. The CDR3 reads CATYFGQGANEQYF. CDR3 nucleotide sequence: TGTGCCACCTACTTTGGGCAGGGAGCCAACGAGCAGTACTTC.

The CDR3 is CSARAQGQDNSPLHF. The CDR3 nucleotides are TGCAGTGCTAGAGCGCAGGGACAAGATAATTCACCCCTCCACTTT. The gene calls are TRBV20-1 and TRBJ1-6, with D perhaps TRBD1 (6 bases). With 1 base removed from V and 5 bases from J, the gap between germline ends came to 12 bases. The CDR3 covers 15 residues. Germline assignment: CDR1 DFQATT and CDR2 SNEGSKA (reference sequence).

V and J are TRBV2 and TRBJ2-7, with 10 bases aligning to TRBD2. The CDR3 extends over 17 amino acids. Germline trimming cut 1 base from V and 0 bases from J; bases unmatched to any gene: 6. CDR1 and CDR2 from the germline V gene are SNHLY and FYNNEI. The CDR3 sequence is CASSEVIAGGVSYEQYF. The CDR3, as DNA: TGTGCCAGCAGTGAAGTAATAGCGGGGGGCGTCTCCTACGAGCAGTACTTC.

The CDR3 spells CASSQDRVTGRGYGYTF. The CDR3 DNA follows: TGCGCCAGCAGCCAAGATCGGGTGACAGGGAGGGGGTATGGCTACACCTTC. The genes are TRBV4-1 and TRBJ1-2; 7 positions agree with TRBD1. Germline V lookup: CDR1 MGHRA, CDR2 YSYEKL. CDR3 length equals 17 residues. J gave up 5 bases and V 0 bases, and 12 bases lay outside the gene matches.

Of note for this clonotype: A junction end diverges from the germline sequence, so it may reflect a read error. The V call is TRBV7-2, the J call TRBJ1-2; no definite D call. The germline CDR1 and CDR2 sequences are SGHTA and FQGNSA. The CDR3 length is 14 residues. The CDR3 loop is CASSPDRVNYGHTF. Written as DNA, the CDR3 is TGTGCCAGCAGCCCCGACCGGGTTAACTATGGCCACACCTTC.

In its sample, this clonotype was seen once. The chain has TRBV27 and TRBJ2-7; the D gene is possibly TRBD1 (6 bases). The V gene lost 5 bases and the J gene lost 4 bases, with 15 bases spanning the gap. Germline V gene lookup returns CDR1 MNHEY and CDR2 SMNVEV (reference sequence). The CDR3 is made up of 14 amino acids. CDR3 coding DNA: TGTGCCAGCAGTCGACCACAGGGCAGGTACGAGCAGTACTTC. It specifies CASSRPQGRYEQYF.